This is a list of T cell receptor beta chains from one sample in a study of long-term antiretroviral therapy in people with HIV. Profiled with immunoSEQ multiplex PCR; TCRdb holds only in-frame clones, not every one. The top ten hold 9.5% to 12% of the sample, which has 26,000 or so clones, 80% to 85% seen once. Sequencing was performed on unsorted PBMCs, taken 0.8 years before starting antiretroviral therapy. Receptors originate from a man aged 18 to 29 with HIV. The CDR3 runs from the conserved cysteine through the conserved F or W.

j_call v_call cdr3_aa
TRBJ1-1 TRBV30 CAWSRLYTEAFF
TRBJ2-7 TRBV29-1 CSVDKQGRGTYEQYF
TRBJ2-7 TRBV11-2 CASSLDSPFSEQYF
TRBJ1-4 TRBV21-1 CASSEPRDRGIRANEKLFF
TRBJ2-3 TRBV5-4 CASSLASGTFTDTQYF
TRBJ2-3 TRBV5-5 CASSSAGTSTDTQYF
TRBJ2-5 TRBV9 CASSVGTVYQETQYF
TRBJ2-1 TRBV4-1 CASSQGSRGKTSYNEQFF
TRBJ1-6 TRBV28 CASSPTIDWTPYNSPLHF
TRBJ2-4 TRBV27 CASSLDRGKNIQYF
TRBJ2-7 TRBV29-1 CSVARPLARGDEQYF
TRBJ1-2 TRBV2 CASSRDPLGYTF
TRBJ1-4 TRBV18 CASSPVTPLGGEKLFF
TRBJ1-5 TRBV6-5 CASSYTGEGQPQHF
TRBJ2-5 TRBV27 CASSSRREGFQETQYF
TRBJ2-5 TRBV11-1 CASSRRRRRDSETQYF
TRBJ2-1 TRBV7-9 CASSSGGGGHNEQFF
TRBJ2-2 TRBV5-1 CASSLSAGDTGELFF
TRBJ2-7 TRBV28 CASSSERQGGSYEQYF
TRBJ2-5 TRBV4-2 CASSQGGAAPPQYF
TRBJ1-1 TRBV5-1 CASSLVTGLNTEAFF
TRBJ1-3 TRBV9 CASSVSVSYSGNTIYF
TRBJ2-7 TRBV5-1 CASSTGTTSYEQYF
TRBJ2-2 TRBV9 CASSPSSGGAYGGELFF
TRBJ2-5 TRBV7-9 CASSLDFGGPTETQYF
TRBJ2-5 TRBV5-4 CASSDGTQETQYF
TRBJ1-6 TRBV5-6 CASSPDWDNSPLHF
TRBJ2-2 TRBV25-1 CASSKQGDTGELFF
TRBJ2-7 TRBV18 CASSLTGVHDEQYF
TRBJ2-7 TRBV5-1 CASSLTTGYYEQYF
TRBJ1-3 TRBV19 CASSLDRQAGSGNTIYF
TRBJ2-1 TRBV10-3 CATERGGSYNEQFF
TRBJ2-2 TRBV4-1 CASSQVRSRGGRSTGELFF
TRBJ2-3 TRBV4-2 CASSPKDRGTTDTQYF
TRBJ2-7 TRBV19 CASSMGGQRAYSEQYF
TRBJ1-1 TRBV5-5 CASSFTGEGEAFF
TRBJ2-1 TRBV18 CASSLNGYNEQFF
TRBJ2-5 TRBV7-9 CASSLDGGQRGTQYF
TRBJ2-7 TRBV7-9 CASSSLIHEQYF
TRBJ2-1 TRBV20-1 CSARRTVLQFF
TRBJ2-7 TRBV6-5 CASSMTGGYVVEQYF
TRBJ1-3 TRBV6-5 CASRVDRGGGNTIYF